These 20 T cell receptor beta chains came from one sample sequenced in a study of tumor-infiltrating lymphocytes in oesophageal squamous cell carcinoma. Each CDR3 protein gets one entry after TCRdb re-called the PCR reads with MiXCR. The data hold nearly 11,000 distinct CDR3 sequences, with roughly 52% observed a single time. The sequencing sample was made of esophageal tumor tissue. Source of these receptors: a female donor with esophageal squamous cell carcinoma.

This clonotype was detected only a few times. The J gene is TRBJ2-5, the V gene TRBV7-3; 10 bases map to TRBD2. Unmatched junction bases numbered 6, after V lost 5 bases and J lost 6 bases. This CDR3 region has 14 residues. Germline assignment: CDR1 SGHTA and CDR2 FQGTGA. CDR3 nucleotides: TGTGCCAGCAGCGAAGGGGGACTAGCGAAGACCCAGTACTTC. This translates into CASSEGGLAKTQYF.

The chain couples TRBV11-2 to TRBJ2-3; weak D call: TRBD2 (6 bases). The CDR3 contains 15 residues. V was pared by 6 bases and J by 4 bases, with 17 bases between. CDR1 is SGHAT and CDR2 is FQNNGV in the germline V gene. The CDR3 is CASRPARESADTQYF. The CDR3, as DNA: TGTGCCAGCAGACCCGCCCGGGAGAGCGCAGATACGCAGTATTTT.

V and J are TRBV7-4 and TRBJ2-1; maybe TRBD1 (6 bases). The DNA matches TRBJ2-5 better at its end, which makes the J call doubtful. CDR3 length: 17 amino acids. Germline CDR1 and CDR2: SGHVT and SQSDAQ. CDR3 DNA: TGTGCCAGCAGCCCTCCCCTTATCCAGGACAGCAAAGAGACCCAGTACTTC. Translated, it gives CASSPPLIQDSKETQYF.

The J gene is TRBJ2-4, the V gene TRBV20-1, with 9 nucleotides matching TRBD1. V shed 4 bases and J 2 bases; nucleotides not matched to a gene: 6. The CDR3 has 15 amino acids. Germline assignment: CDR1 DFQATT and CDR2 SNEGSKA (reference sequence). The CDR3 region has the DNA TGCAGTGCTATCGACAGGGGGGTATCCAAAAACATTCAGTACTTC. Protein sequence: CSAIDRGVSKNIQYF.

Within the sample, this clonotype is medium-sized (0.01 to 0.1%). The chain couples TRBV6-1 to TRBJ2-1; D uncertain. The V end lost 5 bases, the J end lost 8 bases, and 7 bases lay between the germline ends. CDR1 is MNHNS and CDR2 is SASEGT in the germline V gene. CDR3 length: 11 residues. In DNA, the CDR3 is TGTGCCAGCAGTTCACGCGATGAGCAGTTCTTC. Protein product: CASSSRDEQFF.

This clonotype is medium-sized by share. The V and J genes are TRBV7-8 and TRBJ1-5; D is possibly TRBD1 (5 bases). The CDR3 contains 13 residues. CDR1 and CDR2 (germline): SGHVS, FQNEAQ. V gave up 1 base and J gave up 6 bases, with 7 bases separating them. CDR3 coding DNA: TGTGCCAGCAGCTTAGATAGGGGTCAGCCCCAGCATTTT. It codes for CASSLDRGQPQHF.

The chain employs TRBV7-6 and TRBJ2-7; TRBD1 aligns across 9 bases. The CDR3 loop spans 15 amino acids. The ends lost 1 base at V and 0 bases at J; junction bases unmatched: 1. The V gene's germline CDR1 is SGHVS and CDR2 FNYEAQ. The CDR3 DNA follows: TGTGCCAGCAGCTTAGGACAGGGGGTCTCCTACGAGCAGTACTTC. This codes for CASSLGQGVSYEQYF. The whole variable domain, remainder taken from reference TRBV7-6 and TRBJ2-7, is GAGVSQSPRYKVTKRGQDVALRCDPISGHVSLYWYRQALGQGPEFLTYFNYEAQQDKSGLPNDRFSAERPEGSISTLTIQRTEQRDSAMYRCASSLGQGVSYEQYFGPGTRLTVT.

A note on this clonotype: The conserved phenylalanine or tryptophan is not found at the CDR3 terminus, so this likely reflects a read error. No DNA is shown, since the ends of the CDR3 on it are uncertain; the CDR3 is the one TCRdb lists. The J gene is TRBJ2-1, the V gene TRBV7-8; TRBD2, the D gene given by the table, was not confirmed from the DNA. The CDR3 region is 17 residues in length, termini included. The V gene's germline CDR1 is SGHVS and CDR2 FQNEAQ. CDR3 amino acids: CASRKTRDYYETQYFGS.

There are many counts of this clonotype. This chain uses TRBV18 with TRBJ2-1, with TRBD2 identical over 8 bases. With 5 bases clipped from V and 9 bases from J, the junction kept 9 bases outside the gene matches. This CDR3 has 14 amino acids. Per the germline V gene, CDR1 is KGHSH and CDR2 is LQKENI. In DNA form, the CDR3 reads TGTGCCAGCTCATCCTCCGGGACTAGTAGTGAGCAGTTCTTC. It translates to CASSSSGTSSEQFF.

The chain carries TRBV7-3 and TRBJ1-4; tentatively, D is TRBD1 (5 bases). V lost 3 bases to trimming and J lost 3 bases, with 5 bases between them. CDR1 is SGHTA and CDR2 is FQGTGA in the germline V gene. This CDR3 region has 13 residues. The CDR3 sequence: CASSLTANEKLFF. The CDR3 DNA sequence: TGTGCCAGCAGCTTGACAGCTAATGAAAAACTGTTTTTT.

This sequence joins TRBV7-3 and TRBJ2-4; perhaps D is TRBD1 or TRBD2 (5 bases each). TRBJ2-7 explains the end of the DNA better; the J call may be wrong. The CDR3 has 15 residues. Germline assignment: CDR1 SGHTA and CDR2 FQGTGA. The CDR3 here is CASSLGTGSFYEQYF. The DNA of the CDR3 is TGTGCCAGCAGCTTAGGGACCGGGTCCTTTTACGAGCAGTACTTC.

This chain joins TRBV7-2 and TRBJ1-1; 7 bases map to TRBD1. Looked up from germline, CDR1 is SGHTA and CDR2 is FQGNSA. J gave up 10 bases and V 3 bases, and 5 bases lay outside the gene matches. The CDR3 length is 12 residues. Here the CDR3 DNA reads TGTGCCAGCAGCTTCGCAGGGGGGGTAGCTTTCTTT. Its protein is CASSFAGGVAFF.

This clonotype was detected ten times or more. This could be a read error, since a much larger clone is one nucleotide away. The chain carries TRBV11-2 and TRBJ2-7; no clear D. Germline assignment: CDR1 SGHAT and CDR2 FQNNGV. Trimming shortened V by 2 bases and J by 7 bases, and 15 bases separated the two germline ends. The CDR3 contains 14 residues. The CDR3 bases are TGTGCCAGCAGCTTACTTGGATTCTACAATGAGCAGTACTTC. It yields the protein CASSLLGFYNEQYF.

V usage is TRBV12-3 or TRBV12-4 and J usage is TRBJ2-3, with D unclear. The CDR3 totals 15 residues. Trimming removed 6 bases from V and 5 bases from J, with 18 bases in between. This chain's CDR3 is CASRAALSKGDTQYF. The CDR3 bases are TGTGCCAGCAGAGCCGCCCTTTCCAAGGGAGATACGCAGTATTTT.

The gene calls are TRBV4-2 and TRBJ2-3, with TRBD2 as a possible D gene (5 bases). The V end was cut by 0 bases, the J end by 14 bases, with 21 bases between. The CDR3 totals 15 residues. Germline V gene lookup returns CDR1 LGHNA and CDR2 YNFKEQ. CDR3 bases: TGTGCCAGCAGCCAAGAGTTCGCGAACACCGGGGAGCTGTATTTT. Protein: CASSQEFANTGELYF.

The CDR3 loop reads CATSEAYNEQFF. The CDR3 nucleotides are TGTGCCACCTCAGAGGCCTACAATGAGCAGTTCTTC. V usage is TRBV24-1 and J usage is TRBJ2-4; D uncertain. The DNA end favors TRBJ2-1, so the J call may be wrong. CDR1 and CDR2 (germline): KGHDR, SFDVKD. The CDR3 has 12 residues.

This clonotype was recorded at least ten times. This chain connects TRBV27 to TRBJ2-2; 10 positions agree with TRBD2. The junction had 3 bases not matched to a gene; V was cut back by 3 bases and J by 5 bases. This CDR3 has 15 residues. Germline-derived CDR1 and CDR2 are MNHEY and SMNVEV (reference sequence). The CDR3 reads CASSFSAGGTGELFF. CDR3 DNA sequence: TGTGCCAGCAGTTTTTCAGCGGGAGGGACCGGGGAGCTGTTTTTT.

This clonotype has a count of ten or more. The gene calls are TRBV5-1 and TRBJ2-3, with 7 bases aligning to TRBD2. Trimming took 5 bases from V and 5 from J; bases not matched to a gene: 5. Germline V gives CDR1 SGHRS, CDR2 YFSETQ. The CDR3 loop spans 13 amino acids. CDR3 in DNA: TGCGCCAGCAGGGGAGGGATCGGAGATACGCAGTATTTT. This gives the protein CASRGGIGDTQYF.

The chain combines TRBV6-1 with TRBJ1-5; 7 positions match TRBD1. From germline, CDR1 is MNHNS and CDR2 SASEGT. This CDR3 comprises 13 residues. Trimming took 6 bases from V and 6 from J; bases not matched to a gene: 5. The chain's CDR3 is CASRTGSGQPQHF. CDR3 DNA: TGTGCCAGCAGGACAGGGTCGGGTCAGCCCCAGCATTTT.

The genes are TRBV10-1 and TRBJ2-4, with TRBD1 matching 7 bases. J was trimmed by 7 bases and V by 11 bases; bases with no gene match: 8. In germline, CDR1 is WNHNN, CDR2 SYGVQD (reference sequence). The CDR3 extends over 12 amino acids. The CDR3 is CAAHRGGNIQYF. In DNA, the CDR3 is TGCGCCGCTCACAGGGGTGGGAACATTCAGTACTTC.